This T cell receptor (beta chain) was sequenced for a study of blood T cell repertoires in COVID-19. The authors' processing: Reference gene primer amplification gave estimated nucleated cell counts. Method: immunoSEQ multiplex PCR; TCRdb's copy keeps in-frame clones and lacks some. V, J and clone size derive from that table, while D and trimming were established from the DNA sequence. The sample yields under 400,000 clones, around 90% seen once. CDR3 length: 12 residues. Between the trimmed V and J ends, which lost 5 bases and 8 bases, there was a span of 9 bases. Germline CDR1 is MNHEY and CDR2 is SVGAGI.

Sequencing used peripheral blood. This clonotype was sampled from a woman between 25 and 40 years old with COVID-19, enrolled during active disease. The V gene is TRBV6-5, the J gene TRBJ1-4; D is possibly TRBD1 (6 bases). The CDR3 DNA sequence: TGTGCCAGCAGTACGAGGGGGGAAAAACTGTTTTTT. This encodes CASSTRGEKLFF.